Sequencing of this T cell receptor (beta chain) was carried out in a study of blood T cell repertoires in COVID-19. Study information: Samples taken during acute and convalescent COVID-19 were collected in the United States, Italy and Spain.

V dropped 5 bases and J dropped 5 bases, with 19 bases sitting between them. Germline CDR1 and CDR2: MNHEY and SVGEGT. This CDR3 comprises 15 residues. This clone has more than one count but fewer than ten. Original methodology: Amplification of reference gene primers was used by the study to estimate nucleated cell counts. TCRdb keeps only in-frame clones here, not all; method: immunoSEQ multiplex PCR. V, J and clone size are those of that table, while D and trimming were read from the DNA. This sample has roughly 150,000 clones, with 75% to 90% found just once. The chain is built from TRBV6-2 or TRBV6-3 and TRBJ2-7; perhaps TRBD2 as D (6 bases). The sequenced sample was peripheral blood. The TCR was taken from a human donor in a cohort sampled during active COVID-19. The CDR3 DNA reads as TGTGCCAGCAGTACACCAGCGGAACCGGGGGACGAGCAGTACTTC. Protein: CASSTPAEPGDEQYF.